This TCR beta chain was documented in a study of tumor-infiltrating lymphocytes in localized non-small cell lung cancer listed by TCRdb under 2021. Turning to the overall study: The cohort included patients whose samples were collected after neoadjuvant chemotherapy, as well as both smokers and never-smokers and several histologies. Each patient provided resected tumor tissue plus uninvolved lung tissue from the same patient, with the uninvolved lung tissue described as non-adjacent to the tumor. TCR sequencing was one of several integrated assays, alongside flow cytometry, multiplex immunofluorescence, RNA-seq, exome sequencing and proteomics, applied to the same patients. The overall ICON cohort was composed of some 140 surgical patients with localized non-small cell lung cancer whose tumors were resected. The paired tumor versus uninvolved lung comparison of immunoSEQ T-cell fraction included roughly 60 patients.

Patient enrollment in ICON started in early 2016, and the final patient was enrolled in the second half of 2018. Fresh tumor and matched uninvolved tissue for in-depth immune analyses, including TCR sequencing, were collected from a subcohort of under 85 patients. DNA for TCR sequencing was isolated from bulk tissue, and no cell sorting was done. As to this clone: No cognate antigen has been identified for it. No base quality information exists; no much larger clone differs at one position.

Overall study results and their limits: Consistent with immunofluorescence CD3 counts, TCRbeta sequencing supported greater T cell infiltration in tumors than in uninvolved lung tissue. Because different assays used different pieces of the same tissue, technical variation could not be distinguished from intratumor heterogeneity. TCR-derived T-cell fraction did not differ between the flow cytometry-defined immunotypes IM1 (good prognosis) and IM2 (poor prognosis). Assay coverage differed among patients according to how much tissue was available, so only a subset of the cohort had TCR sequencing.

TCR sequencing with the immunoSEQ assay provided the T-cell fraction in tumor and uninvolved lung tissue. Per the source publication's procedure: For survival analysis, patients were divided into high (upper tertile) and low (lower two tertiles) T-cell fraction groups, which were compared by log-rank test. A signed-rank test was used to test differences in T-cell fraction between paired tumor and uninvolved lung samples. TCRdb mirrors the immuneACCESS table, restricted to in-frame sequences. Some clones are absent from its copies; in checked studies, under half trace to an unresolved V gene, and the reason for the others is unknown. That table supplies the V and J calls and clone size; D and trimming were determined from the DNA. For this sample there are just under 4,000 clones; 66% appear just once. The top ten clonotypes cover 24% of the sample. The specimen sequenced was uninvolved lung tissue not adjacent to the tumor. The receptor was derived from a human donor with non-small cell lung cancer.

The sequenced DNA is TGTGCCAGCAGTTTTGCGTCAGGGGGATCCTACGAGCAGTACTTC. Its coded protein is CASSFASGGSYEQYF. Recombination connected TRBV27 to TRBJ2-7, with 7 bases aligning to TRBD1. The junction shows trimming of 3 bases on V and 1 base on J, and the gene matches do not reach 6 bases of it. The germline V gene (reference sequence) sets CDR1 to MNHEY and CDR2 to SMNVEV. The cysteine opens and the phenylalanine closes a CDR3 of 15 amino acids. Only the CDR3 part of the read is kept: 45 bases, read in frame from the first base.